This T cell receptor (beta chain) comes out of a study of blood T cell repertoires in COVID-19. The overall study: COVID-19 samples from acute and convalescent phases originated in the United States, Italy and Spain. In each case, the material was cDNA or gDNA derived from T cells, B-cell-depleted T cells, or PBMCs.

Germline CDR1 reads LNHDA; CDR2 reads SQIVND (reference sequence). Trimming removed 3 bases at V and 0 bases at J, with 10 bases between. The CDR3 length is 15 residues. Original methodology: Amplification of reference gene primers was used by the study to estimate nucleated cell counts. The method was immunoSEQ multiplex PCR; TCRdb's version includes in-frame clones alone and lacks a portion of them. V and J calls and clone size are given by that table; D and trimming were obtained from the DNA. The sample lists 250,000 to 300,000 clones, around three quarters occurring once. The sequencing input was peripheral blood. The gene calls are TRBV19 and TRBJ2-3; maybe TRBD2 (5 bases). The sequence was collected from an elderly woman with acute or convalescent COVID-19. Written as DNA, the CDR3 is TGTGCCAGTAGTATTTACTGGACTAGCACAGATACGCAGTATTTT. Amino acid sequence: CASSIYWTSTDTQYF. Full variable domain (missing parts from reference TRBV19 and TRBJ2-3): DGGITQSPKYLFRKEGQNVTLSCEQNLNHDAMYWYRQDPGQGLRLIYYSQIVNDFQKGDIAEGYSVSREKKESFPLTVTSAQKNPTAFYLCASSIYWTSTDTQYFGPGTRLTVL.